The 15 T cell receptor beta chains below all came from one sample that was sequenced in a study of T cell responses to AZD1222 COVID-19 vaccine. The table came from immunoSEQ multiplex PCR; TCRdb's copy has only in-frame clones and leaves some out. The sample has fewer than 150,000 clones, roughly 85% seen once. The sample in question was peripheral blood, obtained on day 0 of AZD1222 vaccination. These receptors were collected from an adult in good health.

The J gene is TRBJ2-1, the V gene TRBV5-1; 14 bases are shared with TRBD2. Germline trimming cut 4 bases from V and 3 bases from J; bases unmatched to any gene: 3. CDR1 and CDR2 from the germline V gene are SGHRS and YFSETQ. CDR3 size: 16 residues. In DNA, the CDR3 is TGCGCCAGCAGCCCGGGACTAGCGGGAGTCTACAATGAGCAGTTCTTC. Translation: CASSPGLAGVYNEQFF. The variable domain in full, completed from reference TRBV5-1 and TRBJ2-1, reads KAGVTQTPRYLIKTRGQQVTLSCSPISGHRSVSWYQQTPGQGLQFLFEYFSETQRNKGNFPGRFSGRQFSNSRSEMNVSTLELGDSALYLCASSPGLAGVYNEQFFGPGTRLTVL.

The chain employs TRBV5-4 and TRBJ1-3; 8 positions match TRBD1. V gave up 2 bases and J gave up 6 bases; unmatched junction bases: 7. CDR1 is SGHNT, CDR2 YYREEE, per germline (reference sequence). This CDR3 is 15 amino acids long. This chain's CDR3 is CASSFRGRRENTIYF. In nucleotides, the CDR3 is TGTGCCAGCAGCTTCAGGGGGCGTCGGGAAAACACCATATATTTT. Full variable domain (remainder filled in from reference TRBV5-4 and TRBJ1-3): ETGVTQSPTHLIKTRGQQVTLRCSSQSGHNTVSWYQQALGQGPQFIFQYYREEENGRGNFPPRFSGLQFPNYSSELNVNALELDDSALYLCASSFRGRRENTIYFGEGSWLTVV.

As to this clone: Other DNA sequences from this sample encode an identical CDR3 as well. The chain couples TRBV11-2 to TRBJ2-7; 9 positions match TRBD1. The V and J ends lost 6 bases and 4 bases, in that order; junction bases with no gene match: 4. The CDR3 has 13 residues. Per germline, CDR1 SGHAT and CDR2 FQNNGV. The CDR3 region has the DNA TGTGCCAGCAGTAGGGACAGGGTTTACGAGCAGTACTTC. Residues: CASSRDRVYEQYF.

The gene calls are TRBV29-1 and TRBJ1-2; TRBD1 matches 7 bases. CDR3 size: 16 residues. Germline CDR1 SQVTM, CDR2 ANQGSEA. With V trimmed by 2 bases and J by 3 bases, 12 bases remained unmatched. CDR3 nucleotides: TGCAGCGTTGAACCCCCTACAGGGGCGTTGGACTATGGCTACACCTTC. This codes for CSVEPPTGALDYGYTF.

The chain recombines TRBV10-3 with TRBJ1-1, with D perhaps TRBD1 (6 bases). Germline CDR1 and CDR2: ENHRY and SYGVKD. V was shortened by 4 bases and J by 0 bases, with 12 bases between the two germline ends. The CDR3 extends over 15 amino acids. The CDR3 DNA reads as TGTGCCATCAGTGTAGGGGGGGTCATGAACACTGAAGCTTTCTTT. Translation gives CAISVGGVMNTEAFF.

This chain joins TRBV19 and TRBJ2-7; either TRBD1 or TRBD2 may fit D (5 bases each). The CDR3 is 15 amino acids. Germline CDR1 reads LNHDA; CDR2 reads SQIVND (reference sequence). V dropped 3 bases and J dropped 0 bases, with 12 bases sitting between them. The CDR3 spells CASSMVGGPSYEQYF. CDR3 in DNA: TGTGCCAGTAGTATGGTTGGGGGACCCTCCTACGAGCAGTACTTC.

This sequence joins TRBV4-2 and TRBJ1-5, with D uncertain. The germline gives CDR1 LGHNA, CDR2 YNFKEQ. The V and J ends lost 0 bases and 0 bases respectively, with 9 bases between them. The CDR3 runs to 16 residues. CDR3: CASSQEGGNSNQPQHF. The CDR3 DNA sequence: TGTGCCAGCAGCCAAGAAGGTGGAAATAGCAATCAGCCCCAGCATTTT.

This clone was seen once. V and J are TRBV5-4 and TRBJ2-1, with D perhaps given as TRBD1 or TRBD2 (5 bases each). Germline assignment: CDR1 SGHNT and CDR2 YYREEE (reference sequence). The CDR3 has 14 residues. The V end lost 1 base, the J end lost 7 bases, and 12 bases lay between the germline ends. CDR3 amino acids: CASSLPGRPNEQFF. The CDR3 DNA follows: TGTGCCAGCAGCTTGCCGGGACGTCCAAATGAGCAGTTCTTC.

The chain joins TRBV6-6 to TRBJ2-1, with 12 bases identical to TRBD2. Trimming cost V 5 bases and J 4 bases; bases outside gene matches: 3. Germline assignment: CDR1 MNHNY and CDR2 SVGAGI (reference sequence). The CDR3 totals 15 residues. In DNA, the CDR3 is TGTGCCAGCAGTCGGACTAGCGGGGCTTACAATGAGCAGTTCTTC. Protein sequence: CASSRTSGAYNEQFF.

As regards this clone: Other DNA sequences in the sample encode the same CDR3. The V call is TRBV28, the J call TRBJ1-1, with D unclear. V was cut by 2 bases and J by 0 bases, with 7 bases left in between. The CDR3 length is 14 residues. CDR1 is MDHEN and CDR2 is SYDVKM in the germline V gene. The CDR3 DNA reads as TGTGCCAGCAGTTTAGGAGGGCTGAACACTGAAGCTTTCTTT. Translating gives CASSLGGLNTEAFF. Using reference TRBV28 and TRBJ1-1 for the parts outside the CDR3, the full variable domain is DVKVTQSSRYLVKRTGEKVFLECVQDMDHENMFWYRQDPGLGLRLIYFSYDVKMKEKGDIPEGYSVSREKKERFSLILESASTNQTSMYLCASSLGGLNTEAFFGQGTRLTVV.

This clone appeared a few times. The chain uses TRBV2 and TRBJ1-2, with unresolved D. Trimming took off 1 base at V and 0 bases at J, with 12 bases between the two ends. Germline CDR1 SNHLY, CDR2 FYNNEI. The CDR3 covers 16 residues. The CDR3 protein is CASSEGPIRPNYGYTF. DNA of the CDR3: TGTGCCAGCAGTGAAGGACCAATACGTCCTAACTATGGCTACACCTTC.

The chain couples TRBV7-2 to TRBJ2-6; the D is unclear. Germline assignment: CDR1 SGHTA and CDR2 FQGNSA. This CDR3 spans 15 amino acids. V dropped 5 bases and J dropped 5 bases, with 13 bases sitting between them. CDR3 sequence: CASSTSSGWANVLTF. The DNA of the CDR3 is TGTGCCAGCAGCACTTCCTCGGGTTGGGCCAACGTCCTGACTTTC.

V and J are TRBV28 and TRBJ1-2; D unresolved. Germline assignment: CDR1 MDHEN and CDR2 SYDVKM. V lost 7 bases, J lost 4 bases, and 22 bases lay in between. The CDR3 is made up of 16 amino acids. The CDR3, as DNA: TGTGCCAGCACCCCCGGTCGGCAGTGGGAGTCCTATGGCTACACCTTC. Encoded protein: CASTPGRQWESYGYTF.

This clone has a single count. This chain connects TRBV5-1 to TRBJ2-7; D is unresolved. Per germline, CDR1 SGHRS and CDR2 YFSETQ. The CDR3 sequence is 15 residues long. Trimming took off 4 bases at V and 0 bases at J, with 14 bases between the two ends. CDR3 DNA: TGCGCCAGCAGCCTCATAGACGGAAGCTCCTACGAGCAGTACTTC. Its translation is CASSLIDGSSYEQYF.

The chain links TRBV6-6 to TRBJ1-1; D gene ambiguous. Germline V lookup: CDR1 MNHNY, CDR2 SVGAGI (reference sequence). This CDR3 region has 13 residues. Trimming stripped 7 bases from V and 4 bases from J, with 13 bases between. CDR3: CASIGSASTEAFF. The CDR3 nucleotides are TGTGCCAGCATTGGTTCCGCGAGCACTGAAGCTTTCTTT.